This T cell receptor (beta chain) was recorded in a study of cytomegalovirus exposure and HLA in healthy donors. Across the whole study: Earlier, almost 120 million unique TCR beta sequences were recovered from around 190 million T cells by an analysis.

PCR used 60 Vbeta primers and 13 Jbeta primers. Profiled with immunoSEQ multiplex PCR; TCRdb holds only in-frame clones, not every one. The sample lists around 130,000 clones; about 78% were seen once. Remarks on this clone: Its antigen is not identified.

Regarding the study as a whole: TCR beta V segments were, for the most part, productive about 87% or about 30% of the time in an earlier analysis. Researchers left out some V segments, among them TRBV6-2 and TRBV6-3, as indistinguishable.

The germline V gene encodes CDR1 LNHNV and CDR2 YYDKDF (reference sequence). Trimming cost V 0 bases and J 7 bases; bases outside gene matches: 20. CDR3 length equals 21 residues. Material: PBMCs. The rearrangement links TRBV15 to TRBJ2-1, with 11 bases identical to TRBD2. The TCR was taken from a man between 45 and 60 years old in good health and CMV-seronegative. The CDR3 region is CATSRDLNRDIAGGPRNEQFF. The CDR3 nucleotides are TGTGCCACCAGCAGAGATCTTAATAGGGATATAGCGGGAGGGCCTAGAAATGAGCAGTTCTTC.